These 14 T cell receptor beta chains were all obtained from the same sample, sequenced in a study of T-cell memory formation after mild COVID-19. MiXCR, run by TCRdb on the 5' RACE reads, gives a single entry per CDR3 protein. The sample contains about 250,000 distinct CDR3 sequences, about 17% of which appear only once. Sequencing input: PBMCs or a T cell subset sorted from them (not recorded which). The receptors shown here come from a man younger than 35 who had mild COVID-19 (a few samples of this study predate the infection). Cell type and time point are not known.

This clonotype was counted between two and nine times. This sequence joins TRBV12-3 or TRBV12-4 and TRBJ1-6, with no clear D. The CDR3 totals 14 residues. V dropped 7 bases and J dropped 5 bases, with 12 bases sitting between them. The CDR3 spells CASTAGRNNSPLHF. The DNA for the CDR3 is TGTGCCAGCACCGCGGGTCGGAATAATTCACCCCTCCACTTT.

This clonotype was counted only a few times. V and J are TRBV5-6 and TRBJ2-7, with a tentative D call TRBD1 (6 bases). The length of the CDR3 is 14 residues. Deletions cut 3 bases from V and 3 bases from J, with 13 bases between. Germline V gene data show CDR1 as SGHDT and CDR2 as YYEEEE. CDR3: CASSSTGWVYEQYV. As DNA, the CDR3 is TGTGCCAGCAGCTCCACAGGGTGGGTCTACGAGCAGTACGTC.

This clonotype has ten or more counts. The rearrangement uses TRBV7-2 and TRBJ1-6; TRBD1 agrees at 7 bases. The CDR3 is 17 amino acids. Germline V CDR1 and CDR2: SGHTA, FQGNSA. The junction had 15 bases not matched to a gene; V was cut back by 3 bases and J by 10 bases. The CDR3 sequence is CASSFLPGRTGGSPLHF. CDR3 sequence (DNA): TGTGCCAGCAGCTTTCTACCCGGAAGGACAGGAGGGTCACCCCTCCACTTT. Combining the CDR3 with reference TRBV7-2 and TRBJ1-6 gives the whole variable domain GAGVSQSPSNKVTEKGKDVELRCDPISGHTALYWYRQSLGQGLEFLIYFQGNSAPDKSGLPSDRFSAERTGGSVSTLTIQRTQQEDSAVYLCASSFLPGRTGGSPLHFGNGTRLTVT.

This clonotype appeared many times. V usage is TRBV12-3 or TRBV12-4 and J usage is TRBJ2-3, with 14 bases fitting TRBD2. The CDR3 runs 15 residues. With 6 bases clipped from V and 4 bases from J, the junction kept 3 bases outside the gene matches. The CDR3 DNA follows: TGTGCCAGCAGCTCGGGACTAGCGGGGGCAGATACGCAGTATTTT. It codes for CASSSGLAGADTQYF.

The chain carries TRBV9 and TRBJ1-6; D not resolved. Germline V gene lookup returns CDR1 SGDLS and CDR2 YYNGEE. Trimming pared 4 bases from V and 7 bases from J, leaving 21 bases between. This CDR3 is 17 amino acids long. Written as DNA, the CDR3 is TGTGCCAGCAGCAAAAGACATTTCACGGGTTCAAATTCACCCCTCCACTTT. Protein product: CASSKRHFTGSNSPLHF.

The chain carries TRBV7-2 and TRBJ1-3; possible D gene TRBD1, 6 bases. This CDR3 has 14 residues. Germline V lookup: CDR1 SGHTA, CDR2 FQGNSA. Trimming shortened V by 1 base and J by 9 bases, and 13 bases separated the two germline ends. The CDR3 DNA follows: TGTGCCAGCAGCTTAGGGGGGCCGGGACCCACCATATATTTT. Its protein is CASSLGGPGPTIYF.

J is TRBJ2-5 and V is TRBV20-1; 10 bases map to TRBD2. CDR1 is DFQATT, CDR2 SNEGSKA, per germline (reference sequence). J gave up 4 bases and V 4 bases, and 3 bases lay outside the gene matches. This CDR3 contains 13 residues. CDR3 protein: CSAIGLAAETQYF. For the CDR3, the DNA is TGCAGTGCTATTGGACTAGCGGCAGAGACCCAGTACTTC.

The CDR3 DNA sequence: TGTGCCAGCAGCTCCCGACAGGGCGGGCGGCAGTTCTTC. Amino acids: CASSSRQGGRQFF. The chain has TRBV28 and TRBJ2-1; TRBD1 matches at 7 bases. The ends lost 6 bases at V and 12 bases at J; junction bases unmatched: 11. The CDR3 runs to 13 residues. CDR1 and CDR2 (germline): MDHEN, SYDVKM.

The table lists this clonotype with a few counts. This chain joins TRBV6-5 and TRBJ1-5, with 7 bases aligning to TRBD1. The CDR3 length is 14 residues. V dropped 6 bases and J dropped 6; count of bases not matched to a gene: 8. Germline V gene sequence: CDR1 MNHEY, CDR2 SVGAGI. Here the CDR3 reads CASRRDRYSQPQHF. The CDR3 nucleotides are TGTGCCAGCAGGCGGGACAGATACAGTCAGCCCCAGCATTTT.

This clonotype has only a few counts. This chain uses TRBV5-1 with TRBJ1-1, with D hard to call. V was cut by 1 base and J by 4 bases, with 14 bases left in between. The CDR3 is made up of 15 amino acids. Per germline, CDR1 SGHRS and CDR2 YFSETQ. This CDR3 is CASSLTGNKGTEAFF. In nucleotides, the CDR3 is TGCGCCAGCAGCTTGACGGGGAATAAGGGCACTGAAGCTTTCTTT.

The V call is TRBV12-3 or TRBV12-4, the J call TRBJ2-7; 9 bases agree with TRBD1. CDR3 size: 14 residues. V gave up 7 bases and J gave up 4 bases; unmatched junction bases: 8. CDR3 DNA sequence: TGTGCCAGCACCTCTGGACAGGGGCGGTACGAGCAGTACTTC. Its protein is CASTSGQGRYEQYF.

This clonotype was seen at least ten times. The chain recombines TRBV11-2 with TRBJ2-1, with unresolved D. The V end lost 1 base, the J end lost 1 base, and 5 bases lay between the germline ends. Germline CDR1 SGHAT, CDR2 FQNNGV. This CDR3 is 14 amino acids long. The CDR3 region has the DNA TGTGCCAGCAGCTTAGTCGTGTCCTACAATGAGCAGTTCTTC. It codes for CASSLVVSYNEQFF.

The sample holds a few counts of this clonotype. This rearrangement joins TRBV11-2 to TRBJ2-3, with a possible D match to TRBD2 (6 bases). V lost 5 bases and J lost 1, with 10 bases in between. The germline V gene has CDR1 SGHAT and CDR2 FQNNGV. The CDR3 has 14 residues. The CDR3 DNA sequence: TGTGCCAGCAGCCACGAGCGGGGCACAGATACGCAGTATTTT. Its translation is CASSHERGTDTQYF.

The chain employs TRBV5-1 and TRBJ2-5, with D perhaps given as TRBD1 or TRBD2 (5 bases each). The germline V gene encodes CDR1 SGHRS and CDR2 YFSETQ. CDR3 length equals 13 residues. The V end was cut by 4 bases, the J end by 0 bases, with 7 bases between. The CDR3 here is CASSGTYQETQYF. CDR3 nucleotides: TGCGCCAGCAGCGGGACCTACCAAGAGACCCAGTACTTC.